The rows below give T cell receptor beta chains drawn from one sample of a study of OX40 agonist ivuxolimab in advanced cancers. Profiled with immunoSEQ multiplex PCR; TCRdb holds only in-frame clones, not every one. This sample yields 76,000 or so clones, of which about 88% are seen a single time; under 15% belongs to the top ten. The input for sequencing was CD4+ or CD8+ T cells sorted from blood, taken in a trial of the OX40 agonist ivuxolimab. The receptor source for this set is an adult with an advanced solid tumor such as melanoma, head and neck, liver or kidney cancer. Each CDR3 is given with its conserved first and last residue. The D gene is left open where the match is weak. Rows may omit the clone size; those that give it use once, few, many or a size class.

V gene	clone size	J gene	D gene	CDR3 DNA	CDR3 protein
TRBV6-6	NA	TRBJ1-2	TRBD1	TGTGCCAGCAGTTCAACCGGGACAGCGGGCGGAGGCTACACCTTC	CASSSTGTAGGGYTF
TRBV9	NA	TRBJ2-5	NA	TGTGCCAGCAGCGTAGAGGGGAGCCAAGAGACCCAGTACTTC	CASSVEGSQETQYF
TRBV30	NA	TRBJ1-6	NA	TGTGCCTGGACGATGGGTTTGGGATCACCCCTCCACTTT	CAWTMGLGSPLHF
TRBV6-6	NA	TRBJ2-7	NA	TGTGCCAGCAGTTACACGGGACTTCCCTCCTACGAGCAGTACTTC	CASSYTGLPSYEQYF
TRBV5-4	few	TRBJ2-1	TRBD2	TGTGCCAGCAGCTTCGGGACTAGCGTATACAATGAGCAGTTCTTC	CASSFGTSVYNEQFF
TRBV21-1	NA	TRBJ2-6	NA	TGTGCCAGCACCAATAGACGAAAGGGGGTTGGCGGACCCATGAGCTCTGGGGCCAACGTCCTGACTTTC	CASTNRRKGVGGPMSSGANVLTF
TRBV5-4	NA	TRBJ1-1	NA	TGTGCCAGCAGCTCGAAGACAGGACTGAACACTGAAGCTTTCTTT	CASSSKTGLNTEAFF
TRBV7-2	NA	TRBJ1-2	TRBD1	TGTGCCAGCAGCCACGGACAGGGGGCGGATGGCTACACCTTC	CASSHGQGADGYTF
TRBV6-5	NA	TRBJ2-5	NA	TGTGCCAGCAGGAACCTAAGGGAGACCCAGTACTTC	CASRNLRETQYF
TRBV7-9	NA	TRBJ2-2	NA	TGTGCCAGCAGCCCCACTAGTTTGGGCACCGGGGAGCTGTTTTTT	CASSPTSLGTGELFF
TRBV6-1	NA	TRBJ2-1	NA	TGTGCCAGCAGTGAAAGACTATACTACAATGAGCAGTTCTTC	CASSERLYYNEQFF
TRBV9	NA	TRBJ1-1	NA	TGTGCCAGCAGCCCTCGTACCCAGATGAACACTGAAGCTTTCTTT	CASSPRTQMNTEAFF
TRBV5-1	NA	TRBJ2-5	TRBD2	TGCGCCAGCAGCTTGTCTAGCGGGAGCCAAGAGACCCAGTACTTC	CASSLSSGSQETQYF
TRBV28	NA	TRBJ2-1	TRBD2	TGTGCCAGCAGAACTTGGCTAGCGGGACTCAATGAGCAGTTCTTC	CASRTWLAGLNEQFF
TRBV5-6	NA	TRBJ2-1	NA	TGTGCCAGCAGCTTGGTCTTGACTTTGGGTGAGCAGTTCTTC	CASSLVLTLGEQFF
TRBV4-1	NA	TRBJ2-7	NA	TGCGCCAGCAGCCAAGATGCACTTTACACCTACGAGCAGTACTTC	CASSQDALYTYEQYF
TRBV13	NA	TRBJ2-7	NA	TGTGCCAGCAGCTTAGGAGTGAAGAACTACGAGCAGTACTTC	CASSLGVKNYEQYF
TRBV7-2	NA	TRBJ1-4	NA	TGTGCCAGCAGCTTAGCGGCGGGCGGGGATGAAAAACTGTTTTTT	CASSLAAGGDEKLFF
TRBV2	NA	TRBJ2-2	NA	TGTGCCAGCGCCCCGACCAGGGAAGGAACCGGGGAGCTGTTTTTT	CASAPTREGTGELFF
TRBV30	NA	TRBJ2-1	TRBD2	TGTGCCTGGAATCGCGGGAGCTCCTACAATGAGCAGTTCTTC	CAWNRGSSYNEQFF
TRBV5-5	once	TRBJ2-7	NA	TGTGCCAGCAGCTTGTATCGCAACTCCTACGAGCAGTACTTC	CASSLYRNSYEQYF
TRBV7-9	NA	TRBJ1-1	NA	TGTGCCAGCAGCCCCAAGACAAGAAACACTGAAGCTTTCTTT	CASSPKTRNTEAFF
TRBV7-6	NA	TRBJ2-7	TRBD1	TGTGCCAGCAGCTGGACAGGGGTTGGCGAGCAGTACTTC	CASSWTGVGEQYF
TRBV4-1	NA	TRBJ1-4	NA	TGCGCCAGCAGCCTGAGAGTCGGGCCTAATGAAAAACTGTTTTTT	CASSLRVGPNEKLFF
TRBV30	NA	TRBJ1-5	NA	TGTACCTGGGTTCAGGGGACCAATCAGCCCCAGCATTTT	CTWVQGTNQPQHF
TRBV6-5	NA	TRBJ1-1	NA	TGTGCCAGCAGCCACCACCTAGGGGACACTGAAGCTTTCTTT	CASSHHLGDTEAFF
TRBV27	once	TRBJ1-3	NA	TGTGCCAGCAGTGCCCGGGGACCTTTAAACACCATATATTTT	CASSARGPLNTIYF
TRBV7-9	NA	TRBJ2-1	TRBD2	TGTGCCAGCAGCGGCGCGACTAGCGGATCTCATGAGCAGTTCTTC	CASSGATSGSHEQFF
TRBV27	NA	TRBJ2-7	NA	TGTGCCAGCAGTTTGACCGAAGGATCATCCGAGCAGTACTTC	CASSLTEGSSEQYF
TRBV12-5	once	TRBJ2-3	TRBD1	TGTGCTAGTGGCTCTGGACAGGGTGATGCAGATACGCAGTATTTT	CASGSGQGDADTQYF
TRBV6-6	NA	TRBJ2-7	NA	TGTGCCAGCAGTTACTCGTCGGGAGAAGCCTACGAGCAGTACTTC	CASSYSSGEAYEQYF
TRBV5-6	NA	TRBJ2-7	NA	TGTGCCAGCAGCTTGGGCACAACCTACGAGCAGTACTTC	CASSLGTTYEQYF
TRBV11-2	NA	TRBJ1-3	TRBD1	TGTGCCAGCAGCTTATTACAGGGGATTCTAAGAAACACCATATATTTT	CASSLLQGILRNTIYF
TRBV18	NA	TRBJ2-7	NA	TGTGCCAGCTCACCACCGGGAGGACACTACGAGCAGTACTTC	CASSPPGGHYEQYF
TRBV5-1	NA	TRBJ1-3	NA	TGCGCCAGCAGCTTGGGACTCCAATCTGGAAACACCATATATTTT	CASSLGLQSGNTIYF
TRBV5-1	NA	TRBJ2-3	TRBD2	TGCGCCAGCAGCTTGGAGAGGGCGGGAGCCCCAGATACGCAGTATTTT	CASSLERAGAPDTQYF
TRBV30	NA	TRBJ1-5	NA	TGTGCCTGGAGTGGGGGGGGTCAGCCCCAGCATTTT	CAWSGGGQPQHF
TRBV2	NA	TRBJ1-3	NA	TGTGCCAGCAGTGAAGTTACAGGCTTATCTGGAAACACCATATATTTT	CASSEVTGLSGNTIYF
TRBV7-9	once	TRBJ2-7	NA	TGTGCCAGCAGCCCCCTCGGGCGGAGCAGCTCCTACGAGCAGTACTTC	CASSPLGRSSSYEQYF
TRBV30	once	TRBJ2-5	TRBD2	TGTGCCTGGAGTGGGGCTAGCGGGAAAGAGACCCAGTACTTC	CAWSGASGKETQYF
TRBV15	NA	TRBJ1-5	NA	TGTGCCACCAGCAGTGGGGGGGATGCCAATCAGCCCCAGCATTTT	CATSSGGDANQPQHF
TRBV11-3	NA	TRBJ1-4	NA	TGTGCCAGCAGCTCCGCGGGGGTCGGTGAAAAACTGTTTTTT	CASSSAGVGEKLFF
TRBV6-1	NA	TRBJ1-6	NA	TGTGCCAGCAGTGAAGCTGCAGGGGAAGGCAATTCACCCCTCCACTTT	CASSEAAGEGNSPLHF